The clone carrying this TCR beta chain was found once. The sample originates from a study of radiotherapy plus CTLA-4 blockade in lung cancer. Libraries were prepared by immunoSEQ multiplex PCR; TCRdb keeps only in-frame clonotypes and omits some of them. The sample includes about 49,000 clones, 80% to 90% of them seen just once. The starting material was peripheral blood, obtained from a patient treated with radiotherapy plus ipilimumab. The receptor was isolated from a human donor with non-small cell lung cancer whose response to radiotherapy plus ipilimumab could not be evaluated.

CDR3 sequence: CASRSGSTDTQYF. CDR3 in DNA: TGTGCCAGTCGCAGCGGCAGCACAGATACGCAGTATTTT. The chain recombines TRBV6-1 with TRBJ2-3; TRBD2 might be the D (5 bases). The CDR3 has 13 amino acids. Between the trimmed V and J ends, which lost 9 bases and 0 bases, there was a span of 10 bases. Germline V gives CDR1 MNHNS, CDR2 SASEGT.